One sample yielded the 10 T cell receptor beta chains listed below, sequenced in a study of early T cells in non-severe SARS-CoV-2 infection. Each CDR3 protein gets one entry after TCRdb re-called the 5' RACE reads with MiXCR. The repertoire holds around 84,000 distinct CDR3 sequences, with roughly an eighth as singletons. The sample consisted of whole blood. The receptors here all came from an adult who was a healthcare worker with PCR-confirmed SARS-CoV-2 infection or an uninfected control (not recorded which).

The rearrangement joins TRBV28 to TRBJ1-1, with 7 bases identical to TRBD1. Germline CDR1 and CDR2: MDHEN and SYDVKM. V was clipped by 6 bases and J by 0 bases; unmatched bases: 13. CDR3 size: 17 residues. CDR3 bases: TGTGCCAGCAGGCAGGGGGGCGCCCAGGGATTGAACACTGAAGCTTTCTTT. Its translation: CASRQGGAQGLNTEAFF.

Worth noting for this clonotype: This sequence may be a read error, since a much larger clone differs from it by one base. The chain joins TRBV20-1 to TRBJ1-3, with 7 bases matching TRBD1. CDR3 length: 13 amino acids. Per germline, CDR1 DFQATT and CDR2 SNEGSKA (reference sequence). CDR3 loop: CSAEGARGNTICF. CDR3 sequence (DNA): TGCAGTGCGGAGGGGGCAAGGGGAAACACCATATGTTTT.

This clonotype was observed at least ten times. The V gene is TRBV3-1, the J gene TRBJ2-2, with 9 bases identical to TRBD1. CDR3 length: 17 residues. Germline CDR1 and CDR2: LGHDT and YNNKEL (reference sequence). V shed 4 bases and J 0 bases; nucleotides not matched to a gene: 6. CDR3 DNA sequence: TGTGCCAGCAGCCTTACAGGGGGCAAGGCGAACACCGGGGAGCTGTTTTTT. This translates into CASSLTGGKANTGELFF.

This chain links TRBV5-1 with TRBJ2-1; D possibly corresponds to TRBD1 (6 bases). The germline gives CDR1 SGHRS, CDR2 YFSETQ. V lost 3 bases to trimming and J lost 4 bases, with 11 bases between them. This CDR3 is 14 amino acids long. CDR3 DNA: TGCGCCAGCAGCTCCGGACAGATTTACAATGAGCAGTTCTTC. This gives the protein CASSSGQIYNEQFF.

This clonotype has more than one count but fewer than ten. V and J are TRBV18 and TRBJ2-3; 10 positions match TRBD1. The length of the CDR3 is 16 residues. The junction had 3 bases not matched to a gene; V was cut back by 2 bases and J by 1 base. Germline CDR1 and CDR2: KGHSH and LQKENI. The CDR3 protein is CASSPTGTGGTDTQYF. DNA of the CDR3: TGTGCCAGCTCACCAACCGGGACAGGGGGCACAGATACGCAGTATTTT.

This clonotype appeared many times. CDR3: CASSQGTYNEQFF. CDR3 nucleotide sequence: TGTGCCAGCAGCCAGGGTACCTACAATGAGCAGTTCTTC. The V call is TRBV14, the J call TRBJ2-1; D not resolved. V dropped 3 bases and J dropped 2 bases, with 5 bases sitting between them. This CDR3 contains 13 residues. CDR1 is SGHDN, CDR2 FVKESK, per germline. Using reference TRBV14 and TRBJ2-1 for the parts outside the CDR3, the full variable domain is EAGVTQFPSHSVIEKGQTVTLRCDPISGHDNLYWYRRVMGKEIKFLLHFVKESKQDESGMPNNRFLAERTGGTYSTLKVQPAELEDSGVYFCASSQGTYNEQFFGPGTRLTVL.

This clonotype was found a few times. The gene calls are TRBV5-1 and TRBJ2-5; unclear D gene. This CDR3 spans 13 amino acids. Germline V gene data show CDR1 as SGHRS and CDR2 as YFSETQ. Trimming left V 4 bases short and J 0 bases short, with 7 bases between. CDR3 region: CASSGWYQETQYF. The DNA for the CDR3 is TGCGCCAGCAGCGGATGGTACCAAGAGACCCAGTACTTC. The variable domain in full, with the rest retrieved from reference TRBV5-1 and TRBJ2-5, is KAGVTQTPRYLIKTRGQQVTLSCSPISGHRSVSWYQQTPGQGLQFLFEYFSETQRNKGNFPGRFSGRQFSNSRSEMNVSTLELGDSALYLCASSGWYQETQYFGPGTRLLVL.

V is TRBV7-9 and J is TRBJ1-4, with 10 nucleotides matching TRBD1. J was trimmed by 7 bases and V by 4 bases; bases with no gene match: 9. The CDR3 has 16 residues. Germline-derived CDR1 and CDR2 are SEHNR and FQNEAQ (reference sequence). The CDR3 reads CASSSPTGTGAEKLFF. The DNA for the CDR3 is TGTGCCAGCAGCTCCCCGACGGGGACAGGGGCTGAAAAACTGTTTTTT.

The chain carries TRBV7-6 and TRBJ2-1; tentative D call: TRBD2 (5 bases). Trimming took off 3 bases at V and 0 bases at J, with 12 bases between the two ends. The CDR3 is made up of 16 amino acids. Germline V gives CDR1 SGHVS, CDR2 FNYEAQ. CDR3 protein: CASSFRQRSSYNEQFF. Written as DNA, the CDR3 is TGTGCCAGCAGCTTTCGTCAGCGGAGCTCCTACAATGAGCAGTTCTTC.

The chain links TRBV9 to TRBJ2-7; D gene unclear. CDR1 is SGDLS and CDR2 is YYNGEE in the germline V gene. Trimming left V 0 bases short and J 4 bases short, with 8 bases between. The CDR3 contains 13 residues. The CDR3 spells CASSVDSGYEQYF. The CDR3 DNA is TGTGCCAGCAGCGTAGATTCGGGTTACGAGCAGTACTTC.